This TCR beta chain was identified in a study of cytotoxic CD8 clonotypes in ibrutinib-treated CLL. Study information: Once patients had received a median 12 months of treatment, range 6 to 36, response samples were obtained.

Whole-study results and caveats: At the start, clonality exceeded age-matched healthy donors and followed circulating CD8+ T-cell counts. Under treatment, the uncommon public clonotypes either contracted or remained stable.

Assay: immunoSEQ multiplex PCR; the TCRdb copy retains only in-frame clones and omits some. Among approximately 320,000 clones listed, about 61% were seen once. Comments on this clone: What it binds is not known.

Sample: PBMCs, taken after 36 months of ibrutinib treatment. This clonotype was obtained from a human donor with chronic lymphocytic leukemia.

CDR3 in DNA: TGTGCCAGCAGTACGGTGAATTTTAGTGATGAGCAGTTCTTC. Translated: CASSTVNFSDEQFF. The chain carries TRBV28 and TRBJ2-1, with D hard to call. There are 14 residues in the CDR3. Trimming stripped 5 bases from V and 8 bases from J, with 16 bases between. Germline values: CDR1 MDHEN, CDR2 SYDVKM.